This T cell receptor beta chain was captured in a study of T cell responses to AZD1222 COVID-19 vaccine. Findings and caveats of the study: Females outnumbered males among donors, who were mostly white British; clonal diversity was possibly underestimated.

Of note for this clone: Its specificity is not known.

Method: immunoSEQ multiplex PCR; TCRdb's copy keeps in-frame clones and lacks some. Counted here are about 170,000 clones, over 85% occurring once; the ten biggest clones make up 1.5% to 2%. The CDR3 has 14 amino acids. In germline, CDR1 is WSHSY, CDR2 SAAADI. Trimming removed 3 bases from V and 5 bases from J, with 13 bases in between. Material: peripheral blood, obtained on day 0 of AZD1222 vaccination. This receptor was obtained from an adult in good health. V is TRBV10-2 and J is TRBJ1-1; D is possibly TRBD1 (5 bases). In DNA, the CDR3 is TGCGCCAGCAGTGAACCAGGGAGTGGGACTGAAGCTTTCTTT. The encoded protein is CASSEPGSGTEAFF.